The 13 T cell receptor beta chains below were found in one sample sequenced in a study of cytomegalovirus exposure and HLA in healthy donors. Amplification used 60 Vbeta primers and 13 Jbeta primers. TCRdb keeps only in-frame clones here, not all; method: immunoSEQ multiplex PCR. In total, the table holds 150,000 to 200,000 clones. Sequenced sample: PBMCs. The receptors were gathered from a young man in good health and CMV-seronegative.

The chain is built from TRBV10-1 and TRBJ1-4, with D possibly being TRBD1 (5 bases). CDR3 length: 15 amino acids. Trimming stripped 6 bases from V and 0 bases from J, with 11 bases between. CDR1 and CDR2 from the germline V gene are WNHNN and SYGVQD (reference sequence). CDR3 in amino acids: CASSGDRATNEKLFF. The CDR3, as DNA: TGCGCCAGCAGCGGTGACAGAGCAACTAATGAAAAACTGTTTTTT.

The chain joins TRBV7-9 to TRBJ1-4; 7 bases line up with TRBD1. CDR1 is SEHNR, CDR2 FQNEAQ, per germline (reference sequence). V shed 5 bases and J 4 bases; nucleotides not matched to a gene: 7. This CDR3 spans 15 amino acids. The CDR3 DNA reads as TGTGCCAGCAGCGTACAAGGGACAGATAATGAAAAACTGTTTTTT. It is translated as CASSVQGTDNEKLFF.

A note on this clone: The sample contains more than one DNA sequence encoding this CDR3. V gene TRBV19 combines with J gene TRBJ1-2; D is unresolved. V was pared by 5 bases and J by 2 bases, with 9 bases between. The CDR3 consists of 13 residues. Per the germline V gene, CDR1 is LNHDA and CDR2 is SQIVND (reference sequence). The DNA of the CDR3 is TGTGCCAGTAGTTCGGGATTGAACTATGGCTACACCTTC. It is translated as CASSSGLNYGYTF.

V gene TRBV28 combines with J gene TRBJ2-7, with TRBD1 as a possible D gene (6 bases). This CDR3 region has 15 residues. Between the trimmed V and J ends, which lost 7 bases and 1 base, there was a span of 17 bases. Germline V gene lookup returns CDR1 MDHEN and CDR2 SYDVKM. CDR3 region: CASTIGGRASYEQYF. CDR3 nucleotides: TGTGCCAGCACCATTGGGGGCAGGGCGTCCTACGAGCAGTACTTC.

The J gene is TRBJ1-2, the V gene TRBV19; possible D gene TRBD1, 5 bases. The CDR3 loop spans 13 amino acids. Germline V lookup: CDR1 LNHDA, CDR2 SQIVND (reference sequence). V was pared by 7 bases and J by 3 bases, with 12 bases between. The CDR3 DNA follows: TGTGCCAGTACGCGGGGGACGGACTATGGCTACACCTTC. Translated, it gives CASTRGTDYGYTF.

This chain joins TRBV7-2 and TRBJ2-2; 11 bases fit TRBD2. The V gene's germline CDR1 is SGHTA and CDR2 FQGNSA. V dropped 2 bases and J dropped 7; count of bases not matched to a gene: 12. The CDR3 loop spans 18 amino acids. This CDR3 reads CASSLRLLAGAGGGELFF. As DNA, the CDR3 is TGTGCCAGCAGCTTACGCTTACTAGCGGGGGCAGGTGGCGGGGAGCTGTTTTTT.

As to this clone: The junction differs from germline at one of its ends, possibly a read error. The chain carries TRBV7-2 and TRBJ1-6; tentative D call: TRBD1 (5 bases). The germline V gene has CDR1 SGHTA and CDR2 FQGNSA. This CDR3 has 14 residues. The CDR3 bases are TGTGCCAGCAGGTTAGACAGAAATAATTCACCCCTCCACTTT. As protein: CASRLDRNNSPLHF.

The chain is built from TRBV9 and TRBJ1-2; no definite D call. The germline CDR1 and CDR2 sequences are SGDLS and YYNGEE. Trimming took 0 bases from V and 0 from J, leaving 12 bases between them. The CDR3 runs to 16 residues. CDR3 sequence reads: CASSVAGELANYGYTF. The CDR3 nucleotides read TGTGCCAGCAGCGTAGCTGGGGAGCTGGCTAACTATGGCTACACCTTC.

The chain combines TRBV30 with TRBJ1-3; 8 positions match TRBD1. Trimming took 5 bases from V and 0 from J; bases not matched to a gene: 0. Germline-derived CDR1 and CDR2 are GTSNPN and SVGIG (reference sequence). This CDR3 comprises 13 residues. CDR3 amino acids: CAWGQGSGNTIYF. The CDR3 bases are TGTGCCTGGGGACAGGGCTCTGGAAACACCATATATTTT.

V and J are TRBV28 and TRBJ1-3; 9 bases are shared with TRBD1. This CDR3 has 17 amino acids. The J segment lost 1 base and the V segment lost 5 bases, leaving 9 bases of the junction unmatched. Germline V CDR1 and CDR2: MDHEN, SYDVKM. The CDR3 spells CASSSPDRGGSGNTIYF. The CDR3 nucleotides are TGTGCCAGCAGTAGCCCAGACAGGGGGGGGTCTGGAAACACCATATATTTT.

This sequence joins TRBV6-1 and TRBJ1-3; possible D gene TRBD1, 6 bases. Germline loops: CDR1 MNHNS, CDR2 SASEGT. The CDR3 is 14 residues long. V was shortened by 7 bases and J by 4 bases, with 14 bases between the two germline ends. CDR3 residues: CASTLRGTGNTIYF. DNA of the CDR3: TGTGCCAGCACCCTCAGGGGTACGGGAAACACCATATATTTT.

The chain links TRBV11-2 to TRBJ2-3; 7 positions agree with TRBD1. The V gene's germline CDR1 is SGHAT and CDR2 FQNNGV. CDR3 length: 16 amino acids. The V and J ends lost 0 bases and 2 bases, in that order; junction bases with no gene match: 5. The CDR3 here is CASSLEAGGYTDTQYF. In nucleotides, the CDR3 is TGTGCCAGCAGCTTAGAGGCAGGGGGATACACAGATACGCAGTATTTT.

The chain recombines TRBV6-5 with TRBJ2-7; TRBD2 might be the D (5 bases). The germline V gene has CDR1 MNHEY and CDR2 SVGAGI. The V end was cut by 2 bases, the J end by 2 bases, with 13 bases between. CDR3 length equals 15 residues. The CDR3 reads CASSYQRGYPYEQYF. The DNA for the CDR3 is TGTGCCAGCAGTTACCAACGGGGATACCCCTACGAGCAGTACTTC.